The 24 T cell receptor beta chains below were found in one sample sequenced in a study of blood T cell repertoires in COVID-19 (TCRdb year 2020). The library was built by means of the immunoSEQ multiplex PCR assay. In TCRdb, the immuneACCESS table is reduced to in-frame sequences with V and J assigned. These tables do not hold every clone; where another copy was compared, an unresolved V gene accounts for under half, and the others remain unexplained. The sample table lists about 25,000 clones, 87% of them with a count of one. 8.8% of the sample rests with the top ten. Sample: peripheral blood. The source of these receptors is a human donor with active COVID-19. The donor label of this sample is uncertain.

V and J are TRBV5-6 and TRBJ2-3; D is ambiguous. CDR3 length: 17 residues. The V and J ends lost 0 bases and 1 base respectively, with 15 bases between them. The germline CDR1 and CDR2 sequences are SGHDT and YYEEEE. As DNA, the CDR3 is TGTGCCAGCAGCTTGGCTGGGTCGCTGACTCGCACAGATACGCAGTATTTT. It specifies CASSLAGSLTRTDTQYF.

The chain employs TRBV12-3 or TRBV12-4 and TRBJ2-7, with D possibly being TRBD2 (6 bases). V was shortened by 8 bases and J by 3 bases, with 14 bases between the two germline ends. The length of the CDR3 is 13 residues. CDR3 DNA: TGTGCCAGCGGAAACGGACTATTCTACGAGCAGTACTTC. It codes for CASGNGLFYEQYF.

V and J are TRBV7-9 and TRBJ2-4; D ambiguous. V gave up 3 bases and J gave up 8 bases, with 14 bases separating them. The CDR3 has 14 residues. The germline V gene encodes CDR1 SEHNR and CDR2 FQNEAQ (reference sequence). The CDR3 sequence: CASSFSSRVDIQYF. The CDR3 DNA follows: TGTGCCAGCAGCTTTAGCTCGAGAGTGGACATTCAGTACTTC.

The CDR3 bases are TGTGCCGGAAATAGGTGGGGCGGCTACACCTTC. Protein: CAGNRWGGYTF. V is TRBV30 and J is TRBJ1-2, with a tentative D call TRBD1 (5 bases). V was pared by 8 bases and J by 8 bases, with 15 bases between. The V gene's germline CDR1 is GTSNPN and CDR2 SVGIG (reference sequence). This CDR3 is built from 11 residues. The whole variable domain, filled in from reference TRBV30 and TRBJ1-2, reads SQTIHQWPATLVQPVGSPLSLECTVEGTSNPNLYWYRQAAGRGLQLLFYSVGIGQISSEVPQNLSASRPQDRQFILSSKKLLLSDSGFYLCAGNRWGGYTFGSGTRLTVV.

CDR3 residues: CASSQRDTSTDTQYF. The CDR3 nucleotides are TGCGCCAGCAGCCAACGGGACACAAGCACAGATACGCAGTATTTT. This chain uses TRBV4-3 with TRBJ2-3; maybe TRBD1 (6 bases). This CDR3 is built from 15 residues. Between the trimmed V and J ends, which lost 2 bases and 0 bases, there was a span of 9 bases. The germline V gene encodes CDR1 LGHNA and CDR2 YSLEER.

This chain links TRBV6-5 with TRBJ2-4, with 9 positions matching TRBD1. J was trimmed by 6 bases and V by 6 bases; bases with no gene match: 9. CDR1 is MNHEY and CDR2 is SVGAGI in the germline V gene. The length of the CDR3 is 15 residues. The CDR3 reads CASRRGTGSGNIQYF. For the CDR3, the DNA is TGTGCCAGCAGGCGAGGGACAGGGAGTGGAAACATTCAGTACTTC.

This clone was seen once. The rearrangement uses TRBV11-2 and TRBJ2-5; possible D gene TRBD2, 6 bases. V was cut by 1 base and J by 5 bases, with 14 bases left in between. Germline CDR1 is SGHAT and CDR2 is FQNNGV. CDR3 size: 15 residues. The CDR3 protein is CASSLGAGPGETQYF. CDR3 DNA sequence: TGTGCCAGCAGCTTAGGGGCGGGGCCGGGGGAGACCCAGTACTTC.

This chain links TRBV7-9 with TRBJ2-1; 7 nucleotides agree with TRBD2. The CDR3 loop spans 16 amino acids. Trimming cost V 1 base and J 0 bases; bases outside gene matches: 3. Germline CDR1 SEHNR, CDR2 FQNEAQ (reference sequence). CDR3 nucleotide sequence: TGTGCCAGCAGCTTAGTGCGCGGGAGCTCCTACAATGAGCAGTTCTTC. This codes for CASSLVRGSSYNEQFF.

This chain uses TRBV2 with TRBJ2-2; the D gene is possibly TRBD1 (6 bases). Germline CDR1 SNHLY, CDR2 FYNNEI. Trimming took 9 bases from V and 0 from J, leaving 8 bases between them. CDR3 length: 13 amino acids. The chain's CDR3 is CARTGPNTGELFF. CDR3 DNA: TGTGCCAGGACAGGCCCGAACACCGGGGAGCTGTTTTTT.

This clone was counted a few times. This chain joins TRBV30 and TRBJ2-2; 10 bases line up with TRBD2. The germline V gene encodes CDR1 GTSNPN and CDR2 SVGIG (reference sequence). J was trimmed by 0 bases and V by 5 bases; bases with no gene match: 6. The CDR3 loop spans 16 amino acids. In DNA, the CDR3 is TGTGCCTGGGTCCCGGGACTAGCGTCGAACACCGGGGAGCTGTTTTTT. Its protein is CAWVPGLASNTGELFF. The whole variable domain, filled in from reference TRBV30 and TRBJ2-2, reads SQTIHQWPATLVQPVGSPLSLECTVEGTSNPNLYWYRQAAGRGLQLLFYSVGIGQISSEVPQNLSASRPQDRQFILSSKKLLLSDSGFYLCAWVPGLASNTGELFFGEGSRLTVL.

Here the CDR3 DNA reads TGCAGCGCGGGACAGGCCTCTGGGGCCAACGTCCTGACTTTC. It translates to CSAGQASGANVLTF. This rearrangement joins TRBV29-1 to TRBJ2-6; 8 nucleotides agree with TRBD1. Germline CDR1 and CDR2: SQVTM and ANQGSEA. The CDR3 consists of 14 residues. Trimming at V came to 7 bases and at J to 0 bases, leaving 2 bases not matched to a gene.

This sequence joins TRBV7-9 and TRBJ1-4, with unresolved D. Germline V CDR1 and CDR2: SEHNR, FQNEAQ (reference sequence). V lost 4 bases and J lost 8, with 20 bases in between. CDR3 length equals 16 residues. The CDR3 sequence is CASSSRLQDSEEKLFF. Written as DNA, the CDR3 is TGTGCCAGCAGCTCCCGACTCCAGGACTCGGAGGAAAAACTGTTTTTT.

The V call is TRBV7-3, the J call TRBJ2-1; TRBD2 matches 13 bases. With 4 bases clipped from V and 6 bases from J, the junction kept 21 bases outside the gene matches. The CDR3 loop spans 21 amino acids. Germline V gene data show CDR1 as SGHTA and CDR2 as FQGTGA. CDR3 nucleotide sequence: TGTGCCAGCAGCTCCCTCCAACTAGCGGGAGGGCCCTCTAGCGGGAGCAATGAGCAGTTCTTC. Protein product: CASSSLQLAGGPSSGSNEQFF.

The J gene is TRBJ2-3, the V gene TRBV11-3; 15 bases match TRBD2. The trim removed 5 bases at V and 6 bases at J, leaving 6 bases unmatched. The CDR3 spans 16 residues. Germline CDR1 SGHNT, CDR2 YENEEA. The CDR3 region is CASSPGTSGRSDTQYF. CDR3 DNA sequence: TGTGCCAGCAGCCCCGGGACTAGCGGGAGGTCCGATACGCAGTATTTT.

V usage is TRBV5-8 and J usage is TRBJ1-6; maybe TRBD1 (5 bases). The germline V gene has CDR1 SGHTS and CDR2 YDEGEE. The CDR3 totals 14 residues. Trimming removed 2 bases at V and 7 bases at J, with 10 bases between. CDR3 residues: CASSLAGYNSPLHF. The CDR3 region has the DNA TGTGCCAGCAGCTTAGCAGGGTACAATTCACCCCTCCACTTT. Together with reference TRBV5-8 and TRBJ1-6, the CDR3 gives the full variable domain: EAGVTQSPTHLIKTRGQQATLRCSPISGHTSVYWYQQALGLGLQFLLWYDEGEERNRGNFPPRFSGRQFPNYSSELNVNALELEDSALYLCASSLAGYNSPLHFGNGTRLTVT.

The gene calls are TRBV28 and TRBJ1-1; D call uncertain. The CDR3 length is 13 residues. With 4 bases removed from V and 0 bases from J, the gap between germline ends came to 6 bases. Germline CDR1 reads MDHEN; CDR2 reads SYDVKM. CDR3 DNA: TGTGCCAGCAGTTACCGGGTGAACACTGAAGCTTTCTTT. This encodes CASSYRVNTEAFF.

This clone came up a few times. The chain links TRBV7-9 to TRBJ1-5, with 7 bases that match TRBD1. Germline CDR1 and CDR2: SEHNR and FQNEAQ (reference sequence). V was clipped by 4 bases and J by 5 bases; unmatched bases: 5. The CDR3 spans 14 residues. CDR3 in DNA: TGTGCCAGCAGCTCACAGGGGCTCGATCAGCCCCAGCATTTT. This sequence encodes CASSSQGLDQPQHF.

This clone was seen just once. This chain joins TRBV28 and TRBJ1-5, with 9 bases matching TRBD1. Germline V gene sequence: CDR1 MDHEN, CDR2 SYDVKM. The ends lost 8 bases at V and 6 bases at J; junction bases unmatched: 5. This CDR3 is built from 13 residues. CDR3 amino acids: CASGGQGIQPQHF. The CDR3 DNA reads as TGTGCCAGCGGGGGACAGGGCATTCAGCCCCAGCATTTT.

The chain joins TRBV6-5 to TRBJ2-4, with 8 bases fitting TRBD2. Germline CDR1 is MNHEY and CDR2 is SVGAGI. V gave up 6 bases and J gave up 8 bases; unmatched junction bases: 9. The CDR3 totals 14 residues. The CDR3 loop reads CASRTAGGGDIQYF. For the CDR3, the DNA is TGTGCCAGCAGAACTGCGGGGGGAGGCGACATTCAGTACTTC.

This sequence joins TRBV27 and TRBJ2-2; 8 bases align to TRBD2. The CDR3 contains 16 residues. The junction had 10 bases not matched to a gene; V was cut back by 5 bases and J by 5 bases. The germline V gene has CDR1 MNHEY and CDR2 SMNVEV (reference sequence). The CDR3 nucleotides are TGTGCCAGCAGTAGGTCCAGCGGGAGTGGTACCGGGGAGCTGTTTTTT. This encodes CASSRSSGSGTGELFF.

The CDR3 region has the DNA TGTGCCAGTAGTATAGGATGGGACAGGGTGGGAAGTGAGCAGTTCTTC. Protein product: CASSIGWDRVGSEQFF. The V and J genes are TRBV19 and TRBJ2-1; 9 positions agree with TRBD1. The J segment lost 9 bases and the V segment lost 1 base, leaving 10 bases of the junction unmatched. Germline V gene sequence: CDR1 LNHDA, CDR2 SQIVND (reference sequence). This CDR3 region has 16 residues.

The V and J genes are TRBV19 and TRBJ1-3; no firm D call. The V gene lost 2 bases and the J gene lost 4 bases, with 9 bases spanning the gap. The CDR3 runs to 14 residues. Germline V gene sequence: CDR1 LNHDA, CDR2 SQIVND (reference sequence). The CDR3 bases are TGTGCCAGTAGTATACGGGGTATAGGAAACACCATATATTTT. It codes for CASSIRGIGNTIYF.

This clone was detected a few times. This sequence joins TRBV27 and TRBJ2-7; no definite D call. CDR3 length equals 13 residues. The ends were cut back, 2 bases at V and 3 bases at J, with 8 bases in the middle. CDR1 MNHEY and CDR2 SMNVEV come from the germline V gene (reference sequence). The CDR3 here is CASSLGPIYEQYF. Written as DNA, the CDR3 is TGTGCCAGCAGTTTAGGCCCGATCTACGAGCAGTACTTC.

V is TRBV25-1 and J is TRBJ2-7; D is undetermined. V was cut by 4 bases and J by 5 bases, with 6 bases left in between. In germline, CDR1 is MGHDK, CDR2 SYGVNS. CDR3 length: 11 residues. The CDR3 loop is CASSALNEQYF. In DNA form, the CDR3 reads TGTGCCAGCAGTGCCCTTAACGAGCAGTACTTC.